This T cell receptor beta chain was identified during a study of T cell repertoires in cytomegalovirus infection. As for the study in general: It was recently identified HLA-C-restricted and well-studied HLA-B-restricted CMV epitopes that the study used. Study-wide findings and caveats: CMV-specific TCR beta clonotypes restricted by HLA-C dominated the ex vivo response.

This clonotype occurred many times. Its specificity is unknown. CDR3 length: 13 residues. Trimming left V 6 bases short and J 3 bases short, with 11 bases between. TCRdb redid the calling of the reads with MiXCR, one entry per CDR3 protein. The data hold about 830,000 distinct CDR3 sequences, with 30% to 35% observed a single time. The sequence derives from a human donor in good health (CMV status not recorded). Some clones in this sample may be carry-over from other donors' samples. The specimen comprised cultured CD8+ T cells from PBMCs, sampled from culture after CMV antigen stimulation. The V call is TRBV12-3 or TRBV12-4, the J call TRBJ2-5, with D unresolved. CDR3 region: CASSQQTKETQYF. The CDR3 DNA reads as TGTGCCAGCAGCCAACAAACTAAAGAGACCCAGTACTTC.